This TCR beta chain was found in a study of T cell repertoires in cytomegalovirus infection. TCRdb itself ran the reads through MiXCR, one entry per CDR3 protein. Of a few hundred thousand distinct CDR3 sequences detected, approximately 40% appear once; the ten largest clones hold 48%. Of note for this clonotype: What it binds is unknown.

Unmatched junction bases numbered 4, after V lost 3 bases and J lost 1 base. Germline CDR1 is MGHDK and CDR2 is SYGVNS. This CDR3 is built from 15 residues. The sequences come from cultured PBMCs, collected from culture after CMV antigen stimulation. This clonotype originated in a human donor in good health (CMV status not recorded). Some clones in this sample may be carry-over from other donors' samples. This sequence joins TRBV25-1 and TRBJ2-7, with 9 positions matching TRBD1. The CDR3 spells CASSEGTGPSYEQYF. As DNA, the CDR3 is TGTGCCAGCAGTGAGGGGACAGGGCCTTCCTACGAGCAGTACTTC.